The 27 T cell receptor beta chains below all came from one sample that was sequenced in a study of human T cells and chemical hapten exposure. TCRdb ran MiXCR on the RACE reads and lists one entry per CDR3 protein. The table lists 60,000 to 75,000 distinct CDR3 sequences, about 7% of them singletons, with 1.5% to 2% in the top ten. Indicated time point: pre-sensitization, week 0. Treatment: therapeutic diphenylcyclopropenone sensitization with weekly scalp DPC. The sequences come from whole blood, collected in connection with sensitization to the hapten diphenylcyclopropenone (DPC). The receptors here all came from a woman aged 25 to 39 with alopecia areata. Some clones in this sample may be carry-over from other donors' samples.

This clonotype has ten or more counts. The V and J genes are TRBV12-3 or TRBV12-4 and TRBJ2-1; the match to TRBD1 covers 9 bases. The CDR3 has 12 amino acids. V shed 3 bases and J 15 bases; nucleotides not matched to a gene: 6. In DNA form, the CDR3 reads TGTGCCAGCAGTTTGGGGACAGGGCTTTGGTTCTTC. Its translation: CASSLGTGLWFF.

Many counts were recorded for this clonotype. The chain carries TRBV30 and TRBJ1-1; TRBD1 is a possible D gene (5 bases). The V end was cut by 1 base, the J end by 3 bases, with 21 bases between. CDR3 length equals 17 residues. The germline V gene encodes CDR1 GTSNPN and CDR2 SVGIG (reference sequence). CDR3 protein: CAWSEVGGGRGYTEAFF. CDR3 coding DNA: TGTGCCTGGAGTGAAGTCGGCGGGGGTCGAGGGTACACTGAAGCTTTCTTT.

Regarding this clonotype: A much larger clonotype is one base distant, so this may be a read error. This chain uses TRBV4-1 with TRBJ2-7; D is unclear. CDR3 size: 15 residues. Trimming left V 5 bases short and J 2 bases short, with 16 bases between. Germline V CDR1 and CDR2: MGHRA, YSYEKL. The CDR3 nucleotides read TGCGCCAGCAGCACGGGTCGTCTCACCCCCTACGAGCAGTACGTC. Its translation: CASSTGRLTPYEQYV.

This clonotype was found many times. The CDR3 region has the DNA TGCAGTGCTAGTTCGAGGCAGGGTTGGGGGTACAATGAGCAGTTCTTC. Translating it yields CSASSRQGWGYNEQFF. The V call is TRBV20-1, the J call TRBJ2-1, with D perhaps being TRBD1 or TRBD2 (5 bases each). CDR3 length equals 16 residues. The germline CDR1 and CDR2 sequences are DFQATT and SNEGSKA (reference sequence). V was shortened by 3 bases and J by 4 bases, with 19 bases between the two germline ends.

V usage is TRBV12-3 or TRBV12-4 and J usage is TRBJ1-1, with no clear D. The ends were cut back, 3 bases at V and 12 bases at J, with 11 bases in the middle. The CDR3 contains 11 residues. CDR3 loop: CASSFYDETFF. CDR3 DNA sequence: TGTGCCAGCAGTTTCTATGACGAAACTTTCTTT.

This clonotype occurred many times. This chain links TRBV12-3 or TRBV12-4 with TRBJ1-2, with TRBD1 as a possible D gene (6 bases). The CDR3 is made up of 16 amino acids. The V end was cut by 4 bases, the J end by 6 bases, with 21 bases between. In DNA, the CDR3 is TGTGCCAGCAGTTCCCGGACGGTCCAGGGGATGGATGGCTACACCTTC. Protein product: CASSSRTVQGMDGYTF.

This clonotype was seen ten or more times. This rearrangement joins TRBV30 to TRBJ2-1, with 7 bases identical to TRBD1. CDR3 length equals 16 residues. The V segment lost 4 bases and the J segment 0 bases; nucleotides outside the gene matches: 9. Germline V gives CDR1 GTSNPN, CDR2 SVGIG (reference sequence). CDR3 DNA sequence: TGTGCCTGGAACCGGGATACAGGGGACTCCTACAATGAGCAGTTCTTC. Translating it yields CAWNRDTGDSYNEQFF.

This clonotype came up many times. CDR3 loop: CASSYLGESALHF. For the CDR3, the DNA is TGTGCCAGCAGTTACTTGGGAGAATCGGCCCTCCACTTT. The chain has TRBV6-2 or TRBV6-3 and TRBJ1-6, with D unclear. Germline assignment: CDR1 MNHEY and CDR2 SVGEGT. V lost 1 base and J lost 14, with 12 bases in between. The CDR3 runs to 13 residues.

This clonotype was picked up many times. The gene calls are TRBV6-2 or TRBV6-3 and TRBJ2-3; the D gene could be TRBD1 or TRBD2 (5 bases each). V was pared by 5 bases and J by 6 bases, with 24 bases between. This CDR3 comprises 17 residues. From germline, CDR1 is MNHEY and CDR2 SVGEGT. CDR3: CASSPFGTAPVLDTQYF. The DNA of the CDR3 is TGTGCCAGCAGTCCCTTCGGGACCGCCCCTGTTTTGGATACGCAGTATTTT.

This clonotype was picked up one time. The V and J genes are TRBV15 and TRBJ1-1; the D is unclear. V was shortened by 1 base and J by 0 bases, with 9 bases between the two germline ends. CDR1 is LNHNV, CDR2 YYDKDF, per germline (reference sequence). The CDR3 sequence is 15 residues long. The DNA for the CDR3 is TGTGCCACCAGCAGAGGGGCGGGCATGAACACTGAAGCTTTCTTT. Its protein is CATSRGAGMNTEAFF.

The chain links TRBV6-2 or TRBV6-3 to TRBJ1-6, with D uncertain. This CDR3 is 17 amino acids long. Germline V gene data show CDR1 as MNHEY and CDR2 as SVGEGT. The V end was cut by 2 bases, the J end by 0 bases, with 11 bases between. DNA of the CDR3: TGTGCCAGCAGTTACATCCAGGAGTCCTCCTATAATTCACCCCTCCACTTT. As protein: CASSYIQESSYNSPLHF.

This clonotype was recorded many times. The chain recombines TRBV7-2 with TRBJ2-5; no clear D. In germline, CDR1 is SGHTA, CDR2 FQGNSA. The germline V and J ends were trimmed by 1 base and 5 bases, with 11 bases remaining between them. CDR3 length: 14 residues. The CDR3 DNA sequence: TGTGCCAGCAGCTTAGGACGAGCGAGGGAGACCCAGTACTTC. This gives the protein CASSLGRARETQYF.

In DNA form, the CDR3 reads TGCAGCGTTGCAGGATACACCGGGGAGCTGTTTTTT. This translates into CSVAGYTGELFF. The chain links TRBV29-1 to TRBJ2-2; D unresolved. CDR1 is SQVTM, CDR2 ANQGSEA, per germline. V shed 4 bases and J shed 3 bases, with 6 bases lying between them. The CDR3 consists of 12 residues.

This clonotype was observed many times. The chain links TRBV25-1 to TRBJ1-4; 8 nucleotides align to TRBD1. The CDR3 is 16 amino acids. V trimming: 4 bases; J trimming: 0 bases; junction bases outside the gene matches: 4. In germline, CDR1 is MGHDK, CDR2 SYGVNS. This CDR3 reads CASSGWTGSTNEKLFF. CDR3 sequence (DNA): TGTGCCAGCAGTGGATGGACAGGGTCAACTAATGAAAAACTGTTTTTT.

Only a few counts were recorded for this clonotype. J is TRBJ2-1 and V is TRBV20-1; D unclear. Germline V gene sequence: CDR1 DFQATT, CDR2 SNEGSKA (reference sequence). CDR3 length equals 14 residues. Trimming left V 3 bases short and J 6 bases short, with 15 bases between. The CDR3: CSASINRRGNEQFF. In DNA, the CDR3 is TGCAGTGCTAGTATCAACCGACGAGGCAATGAGCAGTTCTTC.

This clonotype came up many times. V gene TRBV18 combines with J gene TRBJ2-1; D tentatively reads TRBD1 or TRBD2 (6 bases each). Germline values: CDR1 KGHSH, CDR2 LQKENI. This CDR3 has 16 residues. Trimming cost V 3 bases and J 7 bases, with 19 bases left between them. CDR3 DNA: TGTGCCAGCTCACCCCCGGGGGCGCCTAGGTTAAATGAGCAGTTCTTC. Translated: CASSPPGAPRLNEQFF.

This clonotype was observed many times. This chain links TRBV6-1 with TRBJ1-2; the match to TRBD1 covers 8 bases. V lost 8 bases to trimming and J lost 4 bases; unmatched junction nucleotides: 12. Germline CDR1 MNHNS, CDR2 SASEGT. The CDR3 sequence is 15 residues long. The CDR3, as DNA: TGTGCCAGCCAACGAACAGGGGGGGACGGCTATGGCTACACCTTC. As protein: CASQRTGGDGYGYTF.

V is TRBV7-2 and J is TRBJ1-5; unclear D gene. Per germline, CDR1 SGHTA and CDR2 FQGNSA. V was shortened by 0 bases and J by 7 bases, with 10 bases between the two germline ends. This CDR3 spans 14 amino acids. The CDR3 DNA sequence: TGTGCCAGCAGCTTAGCCAGGTTCGCGCAGCCCCAGCATTTT. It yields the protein CASSLARFAQPQHF.

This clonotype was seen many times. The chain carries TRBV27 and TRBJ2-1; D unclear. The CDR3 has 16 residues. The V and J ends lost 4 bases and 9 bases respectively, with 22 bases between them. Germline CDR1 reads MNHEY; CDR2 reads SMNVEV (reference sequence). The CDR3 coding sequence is TGTGCCAGCAGTTCCCCCCTCCACGGGTCCAAGGGTGAGCAGTTCTTC. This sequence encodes CASSSPLHGSKGEQFF.

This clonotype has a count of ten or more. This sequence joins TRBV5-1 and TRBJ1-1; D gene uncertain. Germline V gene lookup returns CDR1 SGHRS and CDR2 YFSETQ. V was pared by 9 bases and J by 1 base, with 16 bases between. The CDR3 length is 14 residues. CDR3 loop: CATARRDGNTEAFF. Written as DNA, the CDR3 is TGCGCCACCGCACGGCGGGATGGGAACACTGAAGCTTTCTTT.

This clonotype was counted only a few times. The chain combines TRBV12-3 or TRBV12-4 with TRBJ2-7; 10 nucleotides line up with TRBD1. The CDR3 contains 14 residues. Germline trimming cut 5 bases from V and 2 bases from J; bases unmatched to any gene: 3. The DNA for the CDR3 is TGTGCCAGCAGTACCGACAGGGGGCCCTACGAGCAGTACTTC. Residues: CASSTDRGPYEQYF.

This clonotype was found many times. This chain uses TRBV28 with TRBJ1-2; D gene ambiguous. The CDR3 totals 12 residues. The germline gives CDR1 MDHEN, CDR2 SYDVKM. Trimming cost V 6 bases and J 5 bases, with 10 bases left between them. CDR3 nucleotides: TGTGCCAGCAGCCTTACGCCTTATGGCTACACCTTC. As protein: CASSLTPYGYTF.

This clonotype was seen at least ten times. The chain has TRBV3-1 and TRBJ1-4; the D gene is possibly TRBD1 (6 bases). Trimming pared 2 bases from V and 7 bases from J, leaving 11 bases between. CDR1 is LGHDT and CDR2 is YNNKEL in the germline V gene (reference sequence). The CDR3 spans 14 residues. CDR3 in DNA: TGTGCCAGCAGCCAACGGGGGCTAAGTGAAAAACTGTTTTTT. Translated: CASSQRGLSEKLFF.

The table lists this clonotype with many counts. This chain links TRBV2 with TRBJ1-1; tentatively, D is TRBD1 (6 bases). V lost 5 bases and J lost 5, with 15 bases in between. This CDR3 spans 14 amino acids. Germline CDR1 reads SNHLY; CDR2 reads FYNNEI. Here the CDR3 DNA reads TGTGCCAGCAGTAAGCGAGACACAGGGACTGAAGCTTTCTTT. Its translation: CASSKRDTGTEAFF.

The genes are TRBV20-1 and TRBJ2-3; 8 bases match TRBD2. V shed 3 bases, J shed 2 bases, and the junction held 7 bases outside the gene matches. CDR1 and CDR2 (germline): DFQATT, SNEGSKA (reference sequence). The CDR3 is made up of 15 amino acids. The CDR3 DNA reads TGCAGTGCTAGGCTTCTAGCGGGCCCCACAGATACGCAGTATTTT. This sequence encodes CSARLLAGPTDTQYF.

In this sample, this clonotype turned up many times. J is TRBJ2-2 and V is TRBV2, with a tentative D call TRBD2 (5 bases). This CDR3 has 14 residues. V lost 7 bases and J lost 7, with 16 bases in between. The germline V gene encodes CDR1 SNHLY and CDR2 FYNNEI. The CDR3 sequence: CASKSGIEVGELFF. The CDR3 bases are TGTGCCAGCAAAAGCGGAATTGAGGTCGGGGAGCTGTTTTTT.

CDR3 amino acids: CASRGPQETQYF. The CDR3 nucleotides read TGTGCCAGCAGGGGGCCACAAGAGACCCAGTACTTC. The J gene is TRBJ2-5, the V gene TRBV5-6, with D tentatively TRBD1 (5 bases). CDR1 SGHDT and CDR2 YYEEEE come from the germline V gene. V gave up 5 bases and J gave up 2 bases, with 7 bases separating them. The length of the CDR3 is 12 residues.